This entry features one T cell receptor beta chain sequence. V shed 5 bases and J shed 0 bases, with 14 bases lying between them. CDR1 MNHEY and CDR2 SMNVEV come from the germline V gene (reference sequence). The CDR3 is made up of 16 amino acids. TCR sequencing used cDNA made by reverse transcription of extracted RNA. Clones were sequenced by immunoSEQ multiplex PCR, and TCRdb holds only the in-frame ones, with some missing. The sample has more than 150,000 clones, 50% to 65% seen once. These data belong to a study of CD8+ T cells in alopecia areata. J is TRBJ1-5 and V is TRBV27, with D hard to call. The sample in question was CD8+ T cells sorted from blood, obtained at week 0. The receptor was derived from a human donor with alopecia areata. The DNA of the CDR3 is TGTGCCAGCAGTCCCTCGGCGGGAGATAGCAATCAGCCCCAGCATTTT. Translated, it gives CASSPSAGDSNQPQHF.